These 21 T cell receptor beta chains originate from one sample sequenced in a study of T cell repertoires in cytomegalovirus infection. TCRdb analysed the reads with MiXCR anew, one entry per CDR3 protein. This table holds about 230,000 distinct CDR3 sequences, around 6.6% found once. Sequencing used PBMCs. The source of these receptors is a human donor in good health (CMV status not recorded). Some clones in this sample may be carry-over from other donors' samples.

This clonotype has a count of ten or more. This chain connects TRBV6-2 or TRBV6-3 to TRBJ2-5; tentatively, D is TRBD2 (5 bases). The CDR3 has 13 amino acids. V was shortened by 2 bases and J by 5 bases, with 9 bases between the two germline ends. Germline CDR1 reads MNHEY; CDR2 reads SVGEGT. The CDR3, as DNA: TGTGCCAGCAGTTACGAAAGGGAGGAGACCCAGTACTTC. Translated, it gives CASSYEREETQYF.

This clonotype came up many times. V is TRBV7-2 and J is TRBJ1-1; D gene unclear. The V end was cut by 1 base, the J end by 0 bases, with 12 bases between. CDR1 and CDR2 from the germline V gene are SGHTA and FQGNSA. The CDR3 contains 16 residues. CDR3 DNA: TGTGCCAGCAGCTTAGTGAGAAGGCAGATGAACACTGAAGCTTTCTTT. Amino acid sequence: CASSLVRRQMNTEAFF.

This clonotype appeared many times. The chain carries TRBV12-3 or TRBV12-4 and TRBJ1-5; D is uncertain. The CDR3 covers 14 residues. With 5 bases removed from V and 4 bases from J, the gap between germline ends came to 12 bases. Here the CDR3 reads CASSKAGKNQPQHF. The CDR3 DNA sequence: TGTGCCAGCAGTAAAGCCGGGAAGAATCAGCCCCAGCATTTT.

This clonotype showed up many times. The rearrangement uses TRBV7-2 and TRBJ1-3; D perhaps matches TRBD1 (5 bases). V was cut by 5 bases and J by 4 bases, with 15 bases left in between. This CDR3 has 15 amino acids. Germline CDR1 and CDR2: SGHTA and FQGNSA. Here the CDR3 reads CASSTGGVGGNTIYF. DNA for the CDR3: TGTGCCAGCAGCACCGGGGGAGTCGGAGGAAACACCATATATTTT.

The table lists this clonotype with many counts. The chain uses TRBV20-1 and TRBJ1-5; no clear D. The CDR3 extends over 13 amino acids. CDR1 and CDR2 from the germline V gene are DFQATT and SNEGSKA (reference sequence). Trimming left V 6 bases short and J 0 bases short, with 9 bases between. The CDR3 is CSAVEYSNQPQHF. The CDR3 bases are TGCAGTGCGGTGGAATATAGCAATCAGCCCCAGCATTTT.

This clonotype occurred many times. V and J are TRBV4-2 and TRBJ2-7; 9 bases are shared with TRBD1. The CDR3 has 14 residues. The V gene's germline CDR1 is LGHNA and CDR2 YNFKEQ. V shed 5 bases, J shed 3 bases, and the junction held 5 bases outside the gene matches. The CDR3 sequence is CASSRGQGRYEQYF. The CDR3 nucleotides are TGTGCCAGCAGCAGGGGACAGGGCCGCTACGAGCAGTACTTC.

The CDR3 DNA reads as TGCAGTGCCTTTCAGCATTCGAACACTGAAGCTTTCTTT. Residues: CSAFQHSNTEAFF. The chain has TRBV20-1 and TRBJ1-1; no firm D call. The CDR3 runs 13 residues. Germline assignment: CDR1 DFQATT and CDR2 SNEGSKA (reference sequence). The germline V and J ends were trimmed by 6 bases and 1 base, with 12 bases remaining between them.

In its sample, this clonotype was seen a few times. The rearrangement joins TRBV4-2 to TRBJ2-2; D remains unclear. Deletions cut 0 bases from V and 1 base from J, with 6 bases between. This CDR3 is 15 amino acids long. Germline values: CDR1 LGHNA, CDR2 YNFKEQ. The CDR3 DNA reads TGTGCCAGCAGCCAAGATAGACTGAACACCGGGGAGCTGTTTTTT. Protein: CASSQDRLNTGELFF.

This clonotype was detected many times. The chain couples TRBV29-1 to TRBJ2-3; 9 positions agree with TRBD1. The CDR3 is made up of 14 amino acids. Per germline, CDR1 SQVTM and CDR2 ANQGSEA. The ends lost 8 bases at V and 4 bases at J; junction bases unmatched: 10. CDR3: CSTGQGNVADTQYF. Here the CDR3 DNA reads TGCAGCACCGGACAGGGGAATGTCGCAGATACGCAGTATTTT.

Many counts were recorded for this clonotype. J is TRBJ2-7 and V is TRBV25-1; D perhaps matches TRBD1 (6 bases). Germline V gene lookup returns CDR1 MGHDK and CDR2 SYGVNS. V gave up 4 bases and J gave up 10 bases, with 17 bases separating them. CDR3 length: 13 amino acids. CDR3 amino acids: CASSGGAGDRQYF. CDR3 coding DNA: TGTGCCAGCAGTGGAGGAGCAGGGGATCGACAGTACTTC.

In its sample, this clonotype was seen many times. The V gene is TRBV6-6, the J gene TRBJ2-3; D unclear. The CDR3 is 16 amino acids. V shed 2 bases and J shed 2 bases, with 14 bases lying between them. Germline V gives CDR1 MNHNY, CDR2 SVGAGI (reference sequence). This CDR3 is CASSYLTLKTTDTQYF. CDR3 nucleotides: TGTGCCAGCAGTTACCTTACACTGAAGACCACAGATACGCAGTATTTT.

In this sample, this clonotype turned up many times. The V gene is TRBV6-5, the J gene TRBJ1-2; D is unclear. V was cut by 2 bases and J by 6 bases, with 16 bases left in between. CDR3 length: 15 residues. Germline CDR1 and CDR2: MNHEY and SVGAGI. CDR3 region: CASSYERADFHGYTF. The CDR3 DNA reads TGTGCCAGCAGTTACGAGAGGGCAGACTTCCATGGCTACACCTTC.

This chain joins TRBV12-3 or TRBV12-4 and TRBJ2-2, with a tentative D call TRBD1 (5 bases). The CDR3 consists of 16 residues. Trimming took off 3 bases at V and 2 bases at J, with 13 bases between the two ends. The CDR3, as DNA: TGTGCCAGCAGTTTGGCCTTGACAGAAAACACCGGGGAGCTGTTTTTT. Translated, it gives CASSLALTENTGELFF.

The rearrangement uses TRBV29-1 and TRBJ2-7, with 9 bases aligning to TRBD1. The germline gives CDR1 SQVTM, CDR2 ANQGSEA. Unmatched junction bases numbered 9, after V lost 5 bases and J lost 4 bases. The CDR3 spans 14 residues. CDR3 DNA sequence: TGCAGCGTTCGACCGGGACAGGGAAAATACGAGCAGTACTTC. It codes for CSVRPGQGKYEQYF.

This clonotype was seen many times. The rearrangement uses TRBV7-2 and TRBJ1-1; 8 nucleotides line up with TRBD1. The J segment lost 1 base and the V segment lost 6 bases, leaving 4 bases of the junction unmatched. This CDR3 region has 14 residues. Per the germline V gene, CDR1 is SGHTA and CDR2 is FQGNSA. CDR3 sequence reads: CASSGQGGNTEAFF. CDR3 DNA sequence: TGTGCCAGCAGTGGACAGGGAGGGAACACTGAAGCTTTCTTT.

This clonotype was recorded many times. The V gene is TRBV7-2, the J gene TRBJ2-5; D gene unclear. Germline CDR1 reads SGHTA; CDR2 reads FQGNSA. The V end lost 4 bases, the J end lost 9 bases, and 9 bases lay between the germline ends. The CDR3 has 11 amino acids. In nucleotides, the CDR3 is TGTGCCAGCAGCTCAAGGGATGCCCAGTACTTC. It yields the protein CASSSRDAQYF.

This chain links TRBV28 with TRBJ2-1, with a weak D call TRBD2 (5 bases). Germline CDR1 is MDHEN and CDR2 is SYDVKM. Trimming pared 3 bases from V and 6 bases from J, leaving 12 bases between. CDR3 size: 14 residues. The CDR3 nucleotides are TGTGCCAGCAGTTTGGAACTAGTAGCCAATGAGCAGTTCTTC. It encodes CASSLELVANEQFF.

This clonotype was observed at least ten times. This sequence joins TRBV15 and TRBJ1-5; D perhaps matches TRBD1 (5 bases). The V end was cut by 0 bases, the J end by 7 bases, with 13 bases between. CDR3 size: 15 residues. CDR1 and CDR2 from the germline V gene are LNHNV and YYDKDF (reference sequence). This chain's CDR3 is CATSRDRGSGQPQHF. The CDR3 DNA is TGTGCCACCAGCAGAGATCGGGGGTCGGGGCAGCCCCAGCATTTT. Full variable domain (remainder filled in from reference TRBV15 and TRBJ1-5): DAMVIQNPRYQVTQFGKPVTLSCSQTLNHNVMYWYQQKSSQAPKLLFHYYDKDFNNEADTPDNFQSRRPNTSFCFLDIRSPGLGDTAMYLCATSRDRGSGQPQHFGDGTRLSIL.

The V call is TRBV6-2 or TRBV6-3, the J call TRBJ2-2; perhaps TRBD2 as D (6 bases). V lost 4 bases, J lost 0 bases, and 15 bases lay in between. In germline, CDR1 is MNHEY, CDR2 SVGEGT. The CDR3 spans 17 residues. The DNA of the CDR3 is TGTGCCAGCAGTTCCCTCCGGGACTTGGCGAACACCGGGGAGCTGTTTTTT. Protein: CASSSLRDLANTGELFF.

This clonotype has ten or more counts. The rearrangement uses TRBV7-2 and TRBJ2-6, with 8 bases that match TRBD2. The CDR3 consists of 19 residues. Germline V gene data show CDR1 as SGHTA and CDR2 as FQGNSA. V shed 2 bases, J shed 2 bases, and the junction held 11 bases outside the gene matches. The chain's CDR3 is CASSLRPRGGLTGANVLTF. The CDR3, as DNA: TGTGCCAGCAGCTTACGTCCTCGGGGGGGGCTGACTGGGGCCAACGTCCTGACTTTC.

This clonotype was seen repeatedly, ten times or more. The chain joins TRBV18 to TRBJ1-5, with a tentative D call TRBD1 (5 bases). The germline CDR1 and CDR2 sequences are KGHSH and LQKENI. The V gene lost 3 bases and the J gene lost 8 bases, with 14 bases spanning the gap. There are 14 residues in the CDR3. CDR3 DNA sequence: TGTGCCAGCTCACCGGGGGAGTCCGGCAAGCCCCAGCATTTT. Its translation: CASSPGESGKPQHF. The full variable domain, with the rest looked up from reference TRBV18 and TRBJ1-5, is NAGVMQNPRHLVRRRGQEARLRCSPMKGHSHVYWYRQLPEEGLKFMVYLQKENIIDESGMPKERFSAEFPKEGPSILRIQQVVRGDSAAYFCASSPGESGKPQHFGDGTRLSIL.